Below are 17 T cell receptor beta chains sequenced from a single sample in a study of T cells in Graves' hyperthyroidism and ophthalmopathy (dated by TCRdb to about 2019). Library construction relied on multiplex PCR. Sequencer: Illumina HiSeq 2000. Amplification of TCR beta CDR3 regions was carried out from RNA transcripts. The TCR CDR3 was subjected to a first round of RT-PCR using the HTBI primer set and the Qiagen OneStep RT-PCR kit. TCRdb reprocessing: public reads trimmed at Q25 with fastp, clones called with MiXCR, in-frame beta chains kept. Merged by CDR3 protein, the rows form single entries marked with the most common genes and DNA. This sample is represented by hundreds of thousands of distinct CDR3 sequences; 14% to 15% of them were singletons. Together, the top ten hold 13% of the sample. The source material was blood. The source is a man aged 18 to 35 with Graves' ophthalmopathy.

This clonotype was counted many times. The gene calls are TRBV20-1 and TRBJ2-5, with 7 bases identical to TRBD2. CDR1 DFQATT and CDR2 SNEGSKA come from the germline V gene (reference sequence). Germline trimming cut 1 base from V and 5 bases from J; bases unmatched to any gene: 16. The CDR3 totals 17 residues. CDR3 sequence reads: CSARGQVWTRQEETQYF. DNA for the CDR3: TGCAGTGCTAGAGGGCAAGTCTGGACTAGGCAGGAGGAGACCCAGTACTTC.

At least ten counts were recorded for this clonotype. V and J are TRBV20-1 and TRBJ2-3; no definite D call. V shed 5 bases and J shed 4 bases, with 4 bases lying between them. CDR1 and CDR2 (germline): DFQATT, SNEGSKA (reference sequence). The CDR3 runs to 10 residues. This CDR3 is CSAYADTQYF. The CDR3 coding sequence is TGCAGTGCTTATGCAGATACGCAGTATTTT.

About this clonotype itself: With a much larger clone just one base away, this may be a read error. The conserved phenylalanine or tryptophan is not found at the CDR3 terminus, so this likely reflects a read error. The chain joins TRBV5-1 to TRBJ2-1; 8 nucleotides align to TRBD1. V was clipped by 4 bases and J by 9 bases; unmatched bases: 9. CDR3 length: 14 residues. The germline V gene encodes CDR1 SGHRS and CDR2 YFSETQ. CDR3: CASSPGQGSGEQFS. In nucleotides, the CDR3 is TGCGCCAGCAGCCCTGGACAGGGTTCGGGTGAGCAGTTCTCC.

CDR3 residues: CSAAGKFADTQYF. In nucleotides, the CDR3 is TGCAGTGCGGCAGGGAAGTTTGCAGATACGCAGTATTTT. The chain employs TRBV20-1 and TRBJ2-3; a possible D gene is TRBD1 (5 bases). The CDR3 consists of 13 residues. Germline loops: CDR1 DFQATT, CDR2 SNEGSKA (reference sequence). V gave up 6 bases and J gave up 4 bases, with 14 bases separating them.

Many counts were recorded for this clonotype. The chain couples TRBV24-1 to TRBJ1-2, with D unclear. The germline V and J ends were trimmed by 3 bases and 6 bases, with 16 bases remaining between them. CDR3 length: 15 residues. CDR1 and CDR2 from the germline V gene are KGHDR and SFDVKD. The CDR3 DNA is TGTGCCACCAGTGATGCCAGACAAGGCTTGAATGGCTACACCTTC. Its protein is CATSDARQGLNGYTF.

In this sample, this clonotype turned up many times. This CDR3 is CASSQDGGPSTDTQYF. CDR3 sequence (DNA): TGTGCCAGCAGCCAAGACGGCGGACCCAGCACAGATACGCAGTATTTT. This chain links TRBV3-1 with TRBJ2-3; D uncertain. Between the trimmed V and J ends, which lost 0 bases and 0 bases, there was a span of 10 bases. The CDR3 is 16 amino acids. CDR1 is LGHDT, CDR2 YNNKEL, per germline (reference sequence).

This clonotype was recorded many times. The gene calls are TRBV15 and TRBJ2-1, with D uncertain. The CDR3 sequence is 15 residues long. Germline V CDR1 and CDR2: LNHNV, YYDKDF (reference sequence). The germline V and J ends were trimmed by 3 bases and 1 base, with 10 bases remaining between them. The CDR3 region has the DNA TGTGCCACCAGCAGGGAAATAGGGTCCTACAATGAGCAGTTCTTC. Translation: CATSREIGSYNEQFF.

This chain connects TRBV12-3 or TRBV12-4 to TRBJ2-1, with 13 bases lining up with TRBD2. Trimming took 6 bases from V and 6 from J; bases not matched to a gene: 11. The CDR3 is made up of 17 amino acids. The CDR3 DNA follows: TGTGCCAGCAGCCCGCCGACTAGCGGGGGGCGTTTCAATGAGCAGTTCTTC. It specifies CASSPPTSGGRFNEQFF.

This clonotype appeared many times. The chain couples TRBV7-8 to TRBJ2-7; 11 nucleotides align to TRBD2. The trim removed 4 bases at V and 7 bases at J, leaving 21 bases unmatched. Germline values: CDR1 SGHVS, CDR2 FQNEAQ. CDR3 length: 19 amino acids. The DNA of the CDR3 is TGTGCCAGCAGCTCCTTTTCTAGCGGGGGGACCCCGCGCAGAAGGGAGCAGTACTTC. Amino acids: CASSSFSSGGTPRRREQYF.

This clonotype was seen many times. With a much larger clone just one base away, this may be a read error. This chain links TRBV28 with TRBJ2-3; no clear D gene. The CDR3 loop spans 15 amino acids. Germline V gives CDR1 MDHEN, CDR2 SYDVKM. V was pared by 2 bases and J by 5 bases, with 14 bases between. This chain's CDR3 is CASSLGRRGEDTQYF. The CDR3 DNA reads TGTGCCAGCAGTTTAGGACGGCGCGGTGAAGATACGCAGTATTTT.

This clonotype was observed a few times. The rearrangement joins TRBV4-1 to TRBJ1-5; no clear D. Germline-derived CDR1 and CDR2 are MGHRA and YSYEKL. The CDR3 contains 13 residues. The ends were cut back, 3 bases at V and 3 bases at J, with 6 bases in the middle. The CDR3 protein is CASSQRDNQPQHF. The CDR3 DNA follows: TGCGCCAGCAGCCAGCGGGACAATCAGCCCCAGCATTTT.

This clonotype has more than one count but fewer than ten. This sequence joins TRBV19 and TRBJ1-3, with D uncertain. Germline loops: CDR1 LNHDA, CDR2 SQIVND (reference sequence). CDR3 size: 16 residues. Trimming took off 5 bases at V and 2 bases at J, with 16 bases between the two ends. The CDR3 protein is CASSDSHGATGNTIYF. Written as DNA, the CDR3 is TGTGCCAGTAGTGACTCTCACGGTGCCACTGGAAACACCATATATTTT.

This clonotype was recorded at least ten times. The gene calls are TRBV6-2 or TRBV6-3 and TRBJ1-1; no reliable D call. The germline gives CDR1 MNHEY, CDR2 SVGEGT. CDR3 length equals 14 residues. V lost 0 bases and J lost 1, with 6 bases in between. CDR3 sequence reads: CASSYSWGNTEAFF. CDR3 nucleotides: TGTGCCAGCAGTTACTCTTGGGGGAACACTGAAGCTTTCTTT.

At least ten counts were recorded for this clonotype. The chain uses TRBV15 and TRBJ2-3; TRBD1 matches at 7 bases. Germline V gene lookup returns CDR1 LNHNV and CDR2 YYDKDF (reference sequence). The V and J ends lost 8 bases and 2 bases, in that order; junction bases with no gene match: 13. The CDR3 is 16 residues long. Here the CDR3 DNA reads TGTGCCACCTCTCCGGGACAGTCAAATCCCACAGATACGCAGTATTTT. It specifies CATSPGQSNPTDTQYF.

This clonotype was observed many times. The rearrangement uses TRBV7-8 and TRBJ2-7; the D gene is possibly TRBD1 (6 bases). CDR1 SGHVS and CDR2 FQNEAQ come from the germline V gene. V lost 1 base and J lost 3, with 13 bases in between. CDR3 length: 15 residues. This CDR3 is CASSLEGGKGYEQYF. CDR3 nucleotides: TGTGCCAGCAGCTTAGAAGGGGGAAAGGGCTACGAGCAGTACTTC. Full variable domain (missing parts from reference TRBV7-8 and TRBJ2-7): GAGVSQSPRYKVAKRGQDVALRCDPISGHVSLFWYQQALGQGPEFLTYFQNEAQLDKSGLPSDRFFAERPEGSVSTLKIQRTQQEDSAVYLCASSLEGGKGYEQYFGPGTRLTVT.

This clonotype occurred many times. The CDR3: CSATYRDRGSNEQFF. CDR3 DNA: TGCAGTGCCACCTACCGGGACAGGGGATCAAATGAGCAGTTCTTC. The chain joins TRBV20-1 to TRBJ2-1; 10 positions agree with TRBD1. Germline CDR1 DFQATT, CDR2 SNEGSKA (reference sequence). The J segment lost 7 bases and the V segment lost 6 bases, leaving 12 bases of the junction unmatched. The CDR3 consists of 15 residues.

This clonotype was recorded only once. This sequence joins TRBV12-3 or TRBV12-4 and TRBJ1-1, with 7 bases identical to TRBD1. V dropped 6 bases and J dropped 4; count of bases not matched to a gene: 11. The CDR3 has 15 residues. CDR3 nucleotides: TGTGCCAGCAGCTCTCAGACAGGGTGGGGCACTGAAGCTTTCTTT. Encoded protein: CASSSQTGWGTEAFF.